Below, one T cell receptor (beta chain) is given with its context. This entry comes from a study of control samples from healthy donors and cancer patients. Some clones are missing from TCRdb's copy, which holds only in-frame ones; the method was immunoSEQ multiplex PCR. The sample lists under 150,000 clones, 85% to 95% seen once, with more than 1.5% in the top ten. With 6 bases removed from V and 6 bases from J, the gap between germline ends came to 17 bases. CDR3 length: 15 residues. Germline V gene data show CDR1 as MNHEY and CDR2 as SVGEGT. The sequencing sample was made of PBMCs. This TCR derives from a man in his fifties or sixties with head and neck cancer. The rearrangement joins TRBV6-2 or TRBV6-3 to TRBJ2-2; D possibly corresponds to TRBD2 (6 bases). The CDR3 DNA reads as TGTGCCAGCAGCCGAGGACTCGCGGGATCCGGGGAGCTGTTTTTT. Translation gives CASSRGLAGSGELFF.